This T cell receptor beta chain was captured by sequencing in a study of chemoradiotherapy in HPV16-positive cancers. Study at large: Functional T-cell assays on a couple of HPV16-positive patients' cells defined candidate HPV-specific clones and common TCR motifs. The study, taken as a whole, reports: Candidate HPV-specific clones and E7-related TCR motifs grew in tumor during treatment. For HPV16-positive patients, expanding HPV-responsive T cells associated with longer recurrence-free survival. HPV-specific T cells were functionally defined from only two HPV16-positive patients.

Germline CDR1 SGHVS, CDR2 FNYEAQ. CDR3 length: 14 residues. Trimming at V came to 4 bases and at J to 5 bases, leaving 7 bases not matched to a gene. A word on this clone: Its antigen is currently unknown.

The data were produced by immunoSEQ multiplex PCR, yet TCRdb's version contains in-frame clones alone and is incomplete. The sample has 40,000 to 60,000 clones, over 85% seen once. This TCR was sampled from a human donor with HPV-associated anogenital cancer. J is TRBJ2-5 and V is TRBV7-6; 7 bases are a match to TRBD1. The specimen was blood, collected from a patient who underwent chemoradiotherapy. Here the CDR3 reads CASSSTGAGETQYF. In DNA form, the CDR3 reads TGTGCCAGCAGCTCCACAGGGGCAGGGGAGACCCAGTACTTC.